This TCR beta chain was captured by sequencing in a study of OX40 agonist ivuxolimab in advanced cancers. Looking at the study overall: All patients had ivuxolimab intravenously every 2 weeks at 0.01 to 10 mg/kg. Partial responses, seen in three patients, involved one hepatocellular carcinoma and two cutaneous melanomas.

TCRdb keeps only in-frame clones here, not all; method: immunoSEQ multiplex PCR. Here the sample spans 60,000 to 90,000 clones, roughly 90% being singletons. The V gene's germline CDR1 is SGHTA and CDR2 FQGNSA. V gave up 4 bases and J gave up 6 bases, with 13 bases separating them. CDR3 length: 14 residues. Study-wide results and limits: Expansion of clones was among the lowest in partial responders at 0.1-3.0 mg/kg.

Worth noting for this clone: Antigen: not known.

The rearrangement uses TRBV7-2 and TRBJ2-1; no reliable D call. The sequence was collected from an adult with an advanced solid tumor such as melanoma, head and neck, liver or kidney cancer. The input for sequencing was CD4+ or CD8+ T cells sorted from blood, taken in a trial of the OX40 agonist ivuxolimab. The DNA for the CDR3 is TGTGCCAGCAGCTCCGGGTGGAGAACCAATGAGCAGTTCTTC. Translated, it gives CASSSGWRTNEQFF.